A single sample gave rise to the 32 T cell receptor beta chains below, sequenced in a study of T cell changes during pregnancy in multiple sclerosis. Libraries were prepared by immunoSEQ multiplex PCR; TCRdb keeps only in-frame clonotypes and omits some of them. The table lists about 15,000 clones, approximately 80% of them singletons, with 17% in the top ten. The sample here was CD8+ T cells from peripheral blood mononuclear cells, taken after pregnancy. The origin of the receptors is a female donor in good health, enrolled as a control in a pregnancy study.

In this sample, this clone turned up once. The rearrangement uses TRBV27 and TRBJ2-3; 10 bases fit TRBD2. This CDR3 contains 16 residues. Trimming at V came to 6 bases and at J to 2 bases, leaving 8 bases not matched to a gene. CDR1 MNHEY and CDR2 SMNVEV come from the germline V gene (reference sequence). The CDR3 DNA reads as TGTGCCAGCAGCCTTAGCGGGGGGTTTTTCACAGATACGCAGTATTTT. Encoded protein: CASSLSGGFFTDTQYF.

The genes are TRBV4-2 and TRBJ2-7; 10 positions match TRBD1. Germline V CDR1 and CDR2: LGHNA, YNFKEQ. This CDR3 has 17 amino acids. V shed 1 base, J shed 4 bases, and the junction held 10 bases outside the gene matches. Here the CDR3 DNA reads TGTGCCAGCAGCCAAGGGGAGGAAGGGACAGGGGCTTACGAGCAGTACTTC. Amino acids: CASSQGEEGTGAYEQYF.

The chain uses TRBV5-8 and TRBJ2-3; 7 bases match TRBD1. With 3 bases clipped from V and 3 bases from J, the junction kept 4 bases outside the gene matches. The CDR3 is 14 residues long. Germline values: CDR1 SGHTS, CDR2 YDEGEE. The DNA for the CDR3 is TGTGCCAGCAGCTACCCAGGGGGTACAGATACGCAGTATTTT. This encodes CASSYPGGTDTQYF.

This chain uses TRBV5-5 with TRBJ2-3; TRBD2 might be the D (5 bases). The CDR3 length is 16 residues. The V end lost 2 bases, the J end lost 6 bases, and 19 bases lay between the germline ends. The germline V gene encodes CDR1 SGHKS and CDR2 YYEKEE (reference sequence). CDR3 loop: CASSFGFAGYLDTQYF. For the CDR3, the DNA is TGTGCCAGCAGCTTCGGTTTCGCGGGTTACCTGGATACGCAGTATTTT.

V is TRBV27 and J is TRBJ2-5; D possibly corresponds to TRBD2 (6 bases). Germline V lookup: CDR1 MNHEY, CDR2 SMNVEV (reference sequence). Trimming removed 2 bases at V and 0 bases at J, with 7 bases between. This CDR3 is built from 14 residues. CDR3 nucleotide sequence: TGTGCCAGCAGTTTAGGGGGGAACCAAGAGACCCAGTACTTC. Translation gives CASSLGGNQETQYF.

The chain joins TRBV7-2 to TRBJ1-5, with D unresolved. The germline V gene has CDR1 SGHTA and CDR2 FQGNSA. The CDR3 covers 14 residues. Trimming removed 1 base from V and 12 bases from J, with 16 bases in between. For the CDR3, the DNA is TGTGCCAGCAGCTTAGTTGCAGGATATCAGGTCCAGCATTTT. This translates into CASSLVAGYQVQHF.

The chain carries TRBV5-5 and TRBJ2-7; TRBD1 matches at 9 bases. V shed 3 bases, J shed 5 bases, and the junction held 9 bases outside the gene matches. The length of the CDR3 is 15 residues. Germline CDR1 and CDR2: SGHKS and YYEKEE (reference sequence). CDR3 DNA: TGTGCCAGCAGCTCCTTCGGGACAGGGATTGACGAGCAGTACTTC. As protein: CASSSFGTGIDEQYF. Full variable domain (outside the CDR3, taken from reference TRBV5-5 and TRBJ2-7): DAGVTQSPTHLIKTRGQQVTLRCSPISGHKSVSWYQQVLGQGPQFIFQYYEKEERGRGNFPDRFSARQFPNYSSELNVNALLLGDSALYLCASSSFGTGIDEQYFGPGTRLTVT.

V is TRBV5-8 and J is TRBJ1-1; 9 positions agree with TRBD1. Trimming took 4 bases from V and 1 from J; bases not matched to a gene: 5. CDR3 size: 15 residues. Germline V gives CDR1 SGHTS, CDR2 YDEGEE. In nucleotides, the CDR3 is TGTGCCAGCAGCCCGCCGACAGGGGGGAACACTGAAGCTTTCTTT. This encodes CASSPPTGGNTEAFF.

V is TRBV18 and J is TRBJ2-3; 10 positions agree with TRBD2. Trimming took 0 bases from V and 8 from J; bases not matched to a gene: 11. Germline loops: CDR1 KGHSH, CDR2 LQKENI. CDR3 length: 17 residues. The DNA for the CDR3 is TGTGCCAGCTCACCACCGCCTAGCGGGAGTATAACGCTTACGCAGTATTTT. Encoded protein: CASSPPPSGSITLTQYF.

This clone was counted only a few times. This chain uses TRBV19 with TRBJ1-1; D may be TRBD1 (6 bases). The CDR3 extends over 17 amino acids. CDR1 and CDR2 (germline): LNHDA, SQIVND (reference sequence). V was pared by 7 bases and J by 0 bases, with 21 bases between. As DNA, the CDR3 is TGTGCCAGTACCCCCTGGATGGACAGTTCCATGAACACTGAAGCTTTCTTT. Translation gives CASTPWMDSSMNTEAFF.

V usage is TRBV6-6 and J usage is TRBJ1-1; possible D gene TRBD1, 6 bases. Germline V gene lookup returns CDR1 MNHNY and CDR2 SVGAGI (reference sequence). Between the trimmed V and J ends, which lost 2 bases and 4 bases, there was a span of 11 bases. There are 14 residues in the CDR3. DNA for the CDR3: TGTGCCAGCAGTTACAGGGGGTTTCTCACTGAAGCTTTCTTT. This gives the protein CASSYRGFLTEAFF.

The chain couples TRBV4-1 to TRBJ2-7, with a tentative D call TRBD2 (5 bases). Germline CDR1 MGHRA, CDR2 YSYEKL. The CDR3 runs 13 residues. Trimming shortened V by 0 bases and J by 5 bases, and 8 bases separated the two germline ends. For the CDR3, the DNA is TGCGCCAGCAGCCAAGAGAGGGCGGACGAGCAGTACTTC. This encodes CASSQERADEQYF.

The genes are TRBV28 and TRBJ1-3; TRBD1 aligns across 8 bases. The CDR3 runs to 16 residues. Germline values: CDR1 MDHEN, CDR2 SYDVKM. J gave up 4 bases and V 4 bases, and 9 bases lay outside the gene matches. The CDR3 region is CASSSGRGTGGNTIYF. CDR3 coding DNA: TGTGCCAGCAGTTCAGGCCGAGGGACAGGCGGAAACACCATATATTTT.

This chain connects TRBV15 to TRBJ2-1; 12 nucleotides agree with TRBD2. V gave up 5 bases and J gave up 6 bases; unmatched junction bases: 5. The CDR3 is 15 residues long. CDR1 and CDR2 from the germline V gene are LNHNV and YYDKDF (reference sequence). This chain's CDR3 is CATSRLAGEGNEQFF. CDR3 bases: TGTGCCACCAGCCGACTAGCGGGAGAGGGCAATGAGCAGTTCTTC.

The chain has TRBV9 and TRBJ1-2; D is undetermined. Between the trimmed V and J ends, which lost 4 bases and 6 bases, there was a span of 10 bases. The CDR3 is made up of 12 amino acids. Germline CDR1 reads SGDLS; CDR2 reads YYNGEE. The chain's CDR3 is CASSPRGDGYTF. The DNA of the CDR3 is TGTGCCAGCAGCCCCCGGGGTGATGGCTACACCTTC.

In this sample, this clone turned up a few times. The V call is TRBV28, the J call TRBJ1-3, with D uncertain. The CDR3 is 14 residues long. Trimming removed 8 bases from V and 2 bases from J, with 13 bases in between. Looked up from germline, CDR1 is MDHEN and CDR2 is SYDVKM. The CDR3 protein is CASGAEFPGNTIYF. The CDR3 DNA follows: TGTGCCAGCGGAGCGGAGTTCCCTGGAAACACCATATATTTT.

The rearrangement joins TRBV6-1 to TRBJ2-7, with 11 bases fitting TRBD2. CDR3 length: 14 residues. Trimming at V came to 5 bases and at J to 4 bases, leaving 4 bases not matched to a gene. CDR1 is MNHNS, CDR2 SASEGT, per germline. The CDR3 region has the DNA TGTGCCAGCAGTCCCGGGACTAGCGGATACGAGCAGTACTTC. Its protein product is CASSPGTSGYEQYF.

CDR3 DNA sequence: TGTGCCAGCAGCTTAGACTCTAGCGGGAGGGCTCGCGAGCAGTACTTC. Translating it yields CASSLDSSGRAREQYF. This rearrangement joins TRBV7-2 to TRBJ2-7, with 12 nucleotides matching TRBD2. Germline CDR1 SGHTA, CDR2 FQGNSA. This CDR3 has 16 residues. Trimming took 1 base from V and 6 from J; bases not matched to a gene: 7.

This sequence joins TRBV27 and TRBJ1-1; D might be TRBD1 (5 bases). From germline, CDR1 is MNHEY and CDR2 SMNVEV (reference sequence). Trimming pared 0 bases from V and 5 bases from J, leaving 10 bases between. There are 14 residues in the CDR3. CDR3 region: CASSLSGGRTEAFF. In nucleotides, the CDR3 is TGTGCCAGCAGTTTATCGGGGGGTCGGACTGAAGCTTTCTTT.

By share of the sample, this clone is medium-sized. The rearrangement joins TRBV7-9 to TRBJ1-2; perhaps TRBD1 as D (5 bases). CDR3 size: 15 residues. Trimming shortened V by 2 bases and J by 1 base, and 11 bases separated the two germline ends. The germline gives CDR1 SEHNR, CDR2 FQNEAQ (reference sequence). The CDR3 loop reads CASSLRGEDNYGYTF. The CDR3 DNA follows: TGTGCCAGCAGCTTAAGGGGCGAGGATAACTATGGCTACACCTTC.

The chain employs TRBV4-1 and TRBJ2-7; tentative D call: TRBD2 (7 bases). The germline V and J ends were trimmed by 4 bases and 2 bases, with 21 bases remaining between them. This CDR3 region has 17 residues. CDR1 is MGHRA and CDR2 is YSYEKL in the germline V gene. The CDR3 loop is CASSPLGGGDGAYEQYF. The CDR3 DNA is TGCGCCAGCAGCCCCTTGGGAGGGGGAGACGGAGCCTACGAGCAGTACTTC.

In DNA, the CDR3 is TGTGCCAGCAGCTTCAACCCGGGACAGGAAGAGACCCAGTACTTC. Its translation is CASSFNPGQEETQYF. This rearrangement joins TRBV7-9 to TRBJ2-5; 8 bases align to TRBD1. CDR3 length: 15 amino acids. Germline lookup yields CDR1 SEHNR and CDR2 FQNEAQ (reference sequence). J lost 3 bases, V lost 3 bases, and 6 bases had no gene match. The complete variable domain, with remaining parts taken from reference TRBV7-9 and TRBJ2-5, reads DTGVSQNPRHKITKRGQNVTFRCDPISEHNRLYWYRQTLGQGPEFLTYFQNEAQLEKSRLLSDRFSAERPKGSFSTLEIQRTEQGDSAMYLCASSFNPGQEETQYFGPGTRLLVL.

The rearrangement links TRBV4-3 to TRBJ1-5, with D tentatively TRBD1 (5 bases). Per the germline V gene, CDR1 is LGHNA and CDR2 is YSLEER. V was trimmed by 2 bases and J by 5 bases, leaving 16 bases between them. The CDR3 covers 16 residues. CDR3 in amino acids: CASSQSAGEAYQPQHF. DNA for the CDR3: TGCGCCAGCAGCCAATCGGCGGGGGAGGCGTATCAGCCCCAGCATTTT.

The V gene is TRBV7-6, the J gene TRBJ1-1, with D possibly being TRBD1 (5 bases). CDR1 is SGHVS and CDR2 is FNYEAQ in the germline V gene. Trimming stripped 0 bases from V and 4 bases from J, with 9 bases between. This CDR3 is built from 14 residues. As DNA, the CDR3 is TGTGCCAGCAGCTTAGCAGGGGTGGGCACTGAAGCTTTCTTT. It specifies CASSLAGVGTEAFF.

The chain combines TRBV7-8 with TRBJ2-3; D perhaps matches TRBD1 (5 bases). Germline V gene data show CDR1 as SGHVS and CDR2 as FQNEAQ. The CDR3 sequence is 19 residues long. V lost 2 bases to trimming and J lost 3 bases, with 24 bases between them. CDR3 DNA sequence: TGTGCCAGCAGCTTAAATGTGAGGACACCCCTGATGGAGACAGATACGCAGTATTTT. Its protein product is CASSLNVRTPLMETDTQYF. Supplemented by reference TRBV7-8 and TRBJ2-3, the full variable domain reads GAGVSQSPRYKVAKRGQDVALRCDPISGHVSLFWYQQALGQGPEFLTYFQNEAQLDKSGLPSDRFFAERPEGSVSTLKIQRTQQEDSAVYLCASSLNVRTPLMETDTQYFGPGTRLTVL.

The V and J genes are TRBV13 and TRBJ2-1; possibly TRBD2 for D (6 bases). The CDR3 spans 15 residues. Germline V gene sequence: CDR1 PRHDT, CDR2 FYEKMQ (reference sequence). V lost 1 base and J 10 bases, leaving 17 bases between the germline ends. The CDR3 protein is CASSLEGTGAGEQFF. DNA of the CDR3: TGTGCCAGCAGCTTAGAAGGGACTGGCGCGGGGGAGCAGTTCTTC.

The chain combines TRBV7-9 with TRBJ2-3, with 8 bases aligning to TRBD2. The CDR3 contains 15 residues. Germline values: CDR1 SEHNR, CDR2 FQNEAQ (reference sequence). Unmatched junction bases numbered 4, after V lost 5 bases and J lost 0 bases. For the CDR3, the DNA is TGTGCCAGCAGCGATACTAGCGGTAGCACAGATACGCAGTATTTT. Its protein product is CASSDTSGSTDTQYF.

The chain recombines TRBV7-8 with TRBJ2-1; a weak D match, TRBD2 (6 bases). The germline gives CDR1 SGHVS, CDR2 FQNEAQ. V was shortened by 1 base and J by 6 bases, with 10 bases between the two germline ends. The CDR3 has 14 amino acids. CDR3 sequence: CASSLGMGGNEQFF. CDR3 nucleotide sequence: TGTGCCAGCAGCTTAGGCATGGGGGGCAATGAGCAGTTCTTC.

The J gene is TRBJ2-2, the V gene TRBV7-8; 8 bases align to TRBD1. Trimming cost V 6 bases and J 5 bases; bases outside gene matches: 5. Germline-derived CDR1 and CDR2 are SGHVS and FQNEAQ. The CDR3 is 14 residues long. The CDR3 DNA reads TGTGCCAGCAGATTGACAGGGGTTACCGGGGAGCTGTTTTTT. Amino acid sequence: CASRLTGVTGELFF.

A single count supports this clone. V usage is TRBV27 and J usage is TRBJ2-7, with TRBD1 matching over 8 bases. After removal of 5 bases from V and 3 bases from J, the junction contained 9 bases not matched to a gene. The CDR3 extends over 15 amino acids. Germline V gene lookup returns CDR1 MNHEY and CDR2 SMNVEV (reference sequence). The CDR3 bases are TGTGCCAGCAGTCCCCGGGACAGGACCTACTACGAGCAGTACTTC. Protein: CASSPRDRTYYEQYF.

The chain uses TRBV4-2 and TRBJ2-5, with 7 bases lining up with TRBD1. Germline V lookup: CDR1 LGHNA, CDR2 YNFKEQ. The CDR3 is made up of 14 amino acids. Trimming took 4 bases from V and 1 from J; bases not matched to a gene: 3. In DNA, the CDR3 is TGTGCCAGCAGCCCGGGACAGCCCCAAGAGACCCAGTACTTC. Encoded protein: CASSPGQPQETQYF.

The V call is TRBV4-3, the J call TRBJ2-1; TRBD2 matches at 9 bases. Trimming took 0 bases from V and 3 from J; bases not matched to a gene: 0. CDR3 length: 15 residues. Germline assignment: CDR1 LGHNA and CDR2 YSLEER. The CDR3 loop is CASSQERGGYNEQFF. CDR3 coding DNA: TGCGCCAGCAGCCAAGAGCGGGGGGGCTACAATGAGCAGTTCTTC.